The rows below give T cell receptor beta chains drawn from one sample of a study of T cell repertoires in cytomegalovirus infection. These receptors have no known antigen. One entry per CDR3 protein, called by TCRdb with MiXCR from the reads. The table shows tens of thousands of distinct CDR3 sequences, with about half occurring only once. Sequencing was performed on CD8+ T cells from cultured PBMCs, taken from culture after CMV antigen stimulation. The receptors shown here come from a human donor in good health (CMV status not recorded). Some clones in this sample may be carry-over from other donors' samples. Each CDR3 is given with its conserved first and last residue. The order of the fields is V gene, D gene, CDR3 protein. A D gene is named only where the DNA matches it firmly.

>TRBV7-8|.
CASSLVVRLQETQYF
>TRBV6-2/TRBV6-3|.
CASRTTVSYEQYF
>TRBV6-1|TRBD2
CASSEESGGPTGELFF
>TRBV7-2|.
CASSLVFERGADQPQHF
>TRBV10-3|.
CAISALGPNSYEQYF
>TRBV27|TRBD1
CASSPTTGYSNQPQHF
>TRBV7-8|.
CASSLDSRLAAMIGELFF
>TRBV5-1|.
CASSSGSYSYEQYF
>TRBV7-4|.
CASSPTGTQPYEQYF
>TRBV12-3/TRBV12-4|.
CASSFPGTPGSTGELFF
>TRBV7-2|.
CASTPRGRGQGADTQYF
>TRBV7-2|.
CASSTKVGGVNNEQFF
>TRBV9|.
CASSVSGAEAFF
>TRBV6-2/TRBV6-3|TRBD2
CASSFAGASYNEQFF
>TRBV7-6|TRBD1
CASSSGQGLDKQYF
>TRBV19|.
CASTPRRPRLRSGANVLTF
>TRBV6-2/TRBV6-3|TRBD1
CASSIGTGYHTEAFF
>TRBV7-2|TRBD1
CASSLAGQGAREQYF
>TRBV20-1|.
CSARAGGNAYEQYF
>TRBV7-3|TRBD1
CASSPGQGRNSSYEQYF
>TRBV12-3/TRBV12-4|.
CASSLQPYGYTF
>TRBV27|.
CASSLRGTHQEQYF
>TRBV28|TRBD2
CASSSTSGGAQETQYF
>TRBV14|TRBD2
CASSQDLGLAPNFYNEQFF
>TRBV20-1|TRBD1
CSAFHRGAYNEQFF
>TRBV7-9|TRBD1
CASRPWTGNTEAFF
>TRBV27|.
CASRPTGSGNTEAFF
>TRBV6-2/TRBV6-3|TRBD2
CASGDGTSGYNEQFF
>TRBV5-1|.
CASSLDPRATEAFF
>TRBV11-1|.
CASSLAPTGPGTEAFF
>TRBV4-2|.
CASSQEPPGSLAEQYF
>TRBV7-6|.
CASSLAGAYEQYF
>TRBV7-6|TRBD2
CATGGPSEKLTGELFF
>TRBV28|TRBD2
CASSLSELADAGDTQYF
>TRBV7-6|.
CASSLGIRYNEQFF
>TRBV4-1|.
CASSPSDSTNYGYTF
>TRBV10-3|.
CAISEGSSYEQYF
>TRBV19|TRBD2
CASSKIAGAPTGELFF
>TRBV4-2|.
CASSQERRNNEQFF
>TRBV20-1|.
CSASVLRDGGDTQYF
>TRBV5-6|.
CASSFFGEEAFF
>TRBV9|TRBD2
CASSDKRGGRTGELFF
>TRBV5-5|.
CASSMGPASGEQFF
>TRBV7-6|.
CASSRGTWEQYF
>TRBV19|.
CASSSQGRTYNSPLHF
>TRBV7-2|.
CASSSKLQPEAFF
>TRBV4-1|TRBD2
CASSQAIGGAWGGTGELFF
>TRBV7-8|TRBD2
CASGTSGDLTGELFF
>TRBV20-1|.
CSAWDFQETQYF
>TRBV5-1|.
CASSGGHYGYTF
>TRBV7-6|TRBD1
CASSLVGTGYTPQYF
>TRBV4-3|TRBD1
CASSHERQGANYGYTF
>TRBV24-1|TRBD1
CATSDAGTGGTAKNIQYF
>TRBV25-1|TRBD2
CASSGASGGHYEQYF